The 26 T cell receptor beta chains below all came from one sample that was sequenced in a study of STAT5B mutations in CD4+ large granular lymphocyte leukemia. TCRdb's copy holds only in-frame clones and misses some; the assay was immunoSEQ multiplex PCR. The sample shows some 20,000 clones, 78% of them seen only once. The sequencing input was CD4+ T cells from blood buffy coats. Source of these receptors: a human donor in good health.

The V call is TRBV6-1, the J call TRBJ2-7; D is ambiguous. V was shortened by 4 bases and J by 2 bases, with 9 bases between the two germline ends. CDR1 is MNHNS and CDR2 is SASEGT in the germline V gene. The CDR3 runs 13 residues. CDR3 bases: TGTGCCAGCAGTGTGCTAGGCGCCTACGAGCAGTACTTC. Protein sequence: CASSVLGAYEQYF.

The genes are TRBV2 and TRBJ2-1, with D perhaps TRBD1 (5 bases). V shed 4 bases and J shed 0 bases, with 10 bases lying between them. CDR3 length equals 15 residues. In germline, CDR1 is SNHLY, CDR2 FYNNEI. The CDR3 sequence: CASSATGDSYNEQFF. The CDR3 region has the DNA TGTGCCAGCAGTGCCACAGGAGACTCCTACAATGAGCAGTTCTTC.

The chain combines TRBV2 with TRBJ2-2; perhaps TRBD1 as D (5 bases). CDR1 SNHLY and CDR2 FYNNEI come from the germline V gene. The length of the CDR3 is 13 residues. V lost 5 bases, J lost 7 bases, and 11 bases lay in between. CDR3 nucleotides: TGTGCCAGCAGTTTAGGGGTAGACGGGGAGCTGTTTTTT. Its translation: CASSLGVDGELFF.

This clone appeared a single time. The chain recombines TRBV6-5 with TRBJ1-3; D gene unclear. The CDR3 totals 13 residues. V was cut by 8 bases and J by 1 base, with 9 bases left in between. CDR1 is MNHEY and CDR2 is SVGAGI in the germline V gene. For the CDR3, the DNA is TGTGCCAGCCGAGGACGATCTGGAAACACCATATATTTT. This encodes CASRGRSGNTIYF.

The genes are TRBV5-1 and TRBJ2-5; D remains unclear. V lost 3 bases to trimming and J lost 5 bases, with 14 bases between them. In germline, CDR1 is SGHRS, CDR2 YFSETQ. The CDR3 consists of 14 residues. The CDR3 region is CASSSLGPRETQYF. The CDR3 nucleotides read TGCGCCAGCAGCTCCCTAGGTCCCCGGGAGACCCAGTACTTC.

The rearrangement uses TRBV6-5 and TRBJ2-1; possibly TRBD1 for D (5 bases). CDR1 and CDR2 (germline): MNHEY, SVGAGI. The CDR3 runs to 11 residues. Trimming cost V 6 bases and J 8 bases, with 8 bases left between them. CDR3 in DNA: TGTGCCAGCAGCCCCAGGGATGAGCAGTTCTTC. Translated, it gives CASSPRDEQFF.

This CDR3 is CASSVVAGVGEQFF. CDR3 bases: TGTGCCAGCAGCGTAGTAGCGGGGGTTGGTGAGCAGTTCTTC. The chain is built from TRBV9 and TRBJ2-1; 9 bases match TRBD2. Trimming at V came to 0 bases and at J to 9 bases, leaving 4 bases not matched to a gene. Germline V lookup: CDR1 SGDLS, CDR2 YYNGEE. This CDR3 has 14 residues.

The chain uses TRBV5-1 and TRBJ2-3; 8 nucleotides line up with TRBD2. V trimming: 3 bases; J trimming: 6 bases; junction bases outside the gene matches: 9. The CDR3 sequence is 15 residues long. Germline assignment: CDR1 SGHRS and CDR2 YFSETQ. CDR3 amino acids: CASSSGLAADDTQYF. In DNA, the CDR3 is TGCGCCAGCAGCTCAGGACTAGCAGCAGATGATACGCAGTATTTT.

This sequence joins TRBV2 and TRBJ1-5, with TRBD1 identical over 7 bases. The CDR3 is 18 amino acids. CDR1 is SNHLY, CDR2 FYNNEI, per germline. Trimming at V came to 2 bases and at J to 5 bases, leaving 15 bases not matched to a gene. CDR3 residues: CASSELRGLRDSYQPQHF. In nucleotides, the CDR3 is TGTGCCAGCAGTGAATTACGGGGATTGCGGGACAGCTATCAGCCCCAGCATTTT.

The V gene is TRBV6-5, the J gene TRBJ1-3; a possible D gene is TRBD1 (5 bases). The CDR3 extends over 15 amino acids. Germline assignment: CDR1 MNHEY and CDR2 SVGAGI. V was pared by 5 bases and J by 0 bases, with 11 bases between. In nucleotides, the CDR3 is TGTGCCAGCAGTCCCGCGGGGACCTCTGGAAACACCATATATTTT. Translated: CASSPAGTSGNTIYF.

The rearrangement links TRBV7-3 to TRBJ2-6; 9 bases line up with TRBD2. This CDR3 is built from 17 residues. J lost 0 bases, V lost 7 bases, and 7 bases had no gene match. The germline CDR1 and CDR2 sequences are SGHTA and FQGTGA. The CDR3 bases are TGTGCCAGCAACGACTATAGCGGGGGCTCTGGGGCCAACGTCCTGACTTTC. This gives the protein CASNDYSGGSGANVLTF.

A remark on this clone: The germline gene is not matched at one end of the junction; a read error may be the cause. The J gene is TRBJ2-5, the V gene TRBV10-2; 8 bases map to TRBD1. The germline gives CDR1 WSHSY, CDR2 SAAADI. The CDR3 extends over 12 amino acids. CDR3 amino acids: CASSGDGQGRDF. CDR3 bases: TGCGCCAGCAGCGGGGATGGACAGGGCAGAGACTTC.

The rearrangement joins TRBV5-1 to TRBJ2-3; D may be TRBD2 (7 bases). Trimming removed 3 bases from V and 1 base from J, with 15 bases in between. The germline CDR1 and CDR2 sequences are SGHRS and YFSETQ. The CDR3 is made up of 16 amino acids. CDR3 sequence (DNA): TGCGCCAGCAGCTCCGAGAGGGGGAGGGGCACAGATACGCAGTATTTT. This translates into CASSSERGRGTDTQYF. The entire variable domain, with the rest obtained from reference TRBV5-1 and TRBJ2-3, is as follows: KAGVTQTPRYLIKTRGQQVTLSCSPISGHRSVSWYQQTPGQGLQFLFEYFSETQRNKGNFPGRFSGRQFSNSRSEMNVSTLELGDSALYLCASSSERGRGTDTQYFGPGTRLTVL.

The chain is built from TRBV21-1 and TRBJ2-7; the table's D call of TRBD2 was not tested on the DNA. TRBV21-1 is a pseudogene segment. The CDR3 contains 13 residues. Here the CDR3 reads CASSIGGRVEQYF. CDR3 nucleotide sequence: TGTGCCAGCAGCATTGGTGGGAGGGTTGAGCAGTACTTC.

This clone was picked up a small number of times. This sequence joins TRBV28 and TRBJ1-1; a weak D match, TRBD1 (5 bases). V shed 2 bases and J shed 5 bases, with 21 bases lying between them. CDR3 length: 17 residues. Looked up from germline, CDR1 is MDHEN and CDR2 is SYDVKM. The CDR3 region has the DNA TGTGCCAGCAGTTTAGGGGCTTACGGGACTCCAGGGACTGAAGCTTTCTTT. It encodes CASSLGAYGTPGTEAFF. Variable domain in full (rest from reference TRBV28 and TRBJ1-1): DVKVTQSSRYLVKRTGEKVFLECVQDMDHENMFWYRQDPGLGLRLIYFSYDVKMKEKGDIPEGYSVSREKKERFSLILESASTNQTSMYLCASSLGAYGTPGTEAFFGQGTRLTVV.

The chain uses TRBV18 and TRBJ2-1; TRBD2 matches 13 bases. V lost 1 base and J lost 9; bases outside the gene matches: 3. CDR1 is KGHSH, CDR2 LQKENI, per germline. The CDR3 extends over 15 amino acids. The CDR3 here is CASSPLLAGGPEQFF. CDR3 coding DNA: TGTGCCAGCTCACCACTACTAGCGGGAGGGCCTGAGCAGTTCTTC.

This rearrangement joins TRBV7-3 to TRBJ2-1, with D possibly being TRBD1 or TRBD2 (5 bases each). This CDR3 region has 15 residues. Trimming removed 0 bases from V and 2 bases from J, with 8 bases in between. CDR1 and CDR2 (germline): SGHTA, FQGTGA. CDR3 nucleotide sequence: TGTGCCAGCAGCTTAACGGGGGATGCCTACAATGAGCAGTTCTTC. This translates into CASSLTGDAYNEQFF. Full variable domain (missing parts from reference TRBV7-3 and TRBJ2-1): GAGVSQTPSNKVTEKGKYVELRCDPISGHTALYWYRQSLGQGPEFLIYFQGTGAADDSGLPNDRFFAVRPEGSVSTLKIQRTERGDSAVYLCASSLTGDAYNEQFFGPGTRLTVL.

The rearrangement joins TRBV7-2 to TRBJ2-2; D unclear. The germline V and J ends were trimmed by 2 bases and 5 bases, with 9 bases remaining between them. The CDR3 has 14 amino acids. From germline, CDR1 is SGHTA and CDR2 FQGNSA. The CDR3 is CASSLKVSTGELFF. The DNA of the CDR3 is TGTGCCAGCAGCTTAAAGGTGTCTACCGGGGAGCTGTTTTTT.

The genes are TRBV30 and TRBJ2-5; 10 bases map to TRBD1. Gene TRBJ2-7 matches the end of the DNA better, so the J call may be wrong. Looked up from germline, CDR1 is GTSNPN and CDR2 is SVGIG (reference sequence). The CDR3 has 15 amino acids. In DNA, the CDR3 is TGTGCCGGAAGAAACCGGGACAGGGGCCTCTACGAGCAGTACTTC. It codes for CAGRNRDRGLYEQYF.

In DNA form, the CDR3 reads TGTGCCAGCAGCTTCGCGGGGCCGGTCACCGGGGAGCTGTTTTTT. Translated: CASSFAGPVTGELFF. This chain connects TRBV7-2 to TRBJ2-2; perhaps TRBD2 as D (6 bases). V was cut by 3 bases and J by 4 bases, with 12 bases left in between. The germline V gene has CDR1 SGHTA and CDR2 FQGNSA. This CDR3 has 15 residues.

V usage is TRBV10-1 and J usage is TRBJ2-5, with TRBD2 identical over 7 bases. This CDR3 is 14 amino acids long. Germline V CDR1 and CDR2: WNHNN, SYGVQD (reference sequence). The V gene end was trimmed by 5 bases and the J gene end by 3 bases; junction bases not matched to a gene: 6. CDR3 coding DNA: TGCGCCAGCAGTCGCCTAGCGGAGAAAGAGACCCAGTACTTC. Amino acids: CASSRLAEKETQYF.

The chain recombines TRBV5-1 with TRBJ1-4; 9 bases align to TRBD1. The CDR3 sequence is 15 residues long. J was trimmed by 7 bases and V by 4 bases; bases with no gene match: 8. The germline V gene encodes CDR1 SGHRS and CDR2 YFSETQ. As DNA, the CDR3 is TGCGCCAGCAGCCCCGGGGACAGGGCGGGTGAAAAACTGTTTTTT. Translated, it gives CASSPGDRAGEKLFF.

The chain combines TRBV6-6 with TRBJ2-2; tentatively, D is TRBD2 (7 bases). The CDR3 covers 16 residues. Germline V lookup: CDR1 MNHNY, CDR2 SVGAGI (reference sequence). Trimming removed 6 bases at V and 5 bases at J, with 19 bases between. The CDR3 loop reads CASSAVGGRDTGELFF. CDR3 bases: TGTGCCAGCAGCGCCGTGGGGGGGCGGGATACCGGGGAGCTGTTTTTT.

This chain connects TRBV5-1 to TRBJ1-2, with D perhaps TRBD1 (6 bases). The CDR3 totals 14 residues. CDR1 is SGHRS, CDR2 YFSETQ, per germline. The V end was cut by 4 bases, the J end by 1 base, with 11 bases between. Here the CDR3 reads CASSRDTVNYGYTF. CDR3 bases: TGCGCCAGCAGCCGGGACACCGTTAACTATGGCTACACCTTC. Together with reference TRBV5-1 and TRBJ1-2, the CDR3 gives the full variable domain: KAGVTQTPRYLIKTRGQQVTLSCSPISGHRSVSWYQQTPGQGLQFLFEYFSETQRNKGNFPGRFSGRQFSNSRSEMNVSTLELGDSALYLCASSRDTVNYGYTFGSGTRLTVV.

This sequence joins TRBV19 and TRBJ1-1, with D hard to call. Deletions cut 6 bases from V and 4 bases from J, with 18 bases between. The CDR3 has 15 amino acids. The germline gives CDR1 LNHDA, CDR2 SQIVND (reference sequence). The CDR3 sequence: CASSVGQRWATEAFF. CDR3 coding DNA: TGTGCCAGTAGCGTGGGCCAGAGATGGGCCACTGAAGCTTTCTTT. Variable domain in full (rest from reference TRBV19 and TRBJ1-1): DGGITQSPKYLFRKEGQNVTLSCEQNLNHDAMYWYRQDPGQGLRLIYYSQIVNDFQKGDIAEGYSVSREKKESFPLTVTSAQKNPTAFYLCASSVGQRWATEAFFGQGTRLTVV.

The V call is TRBV9, the J call TRBJ2-5; a possible D gene is TRBD1 (5 bases). Germline CDR1 and CDR2: SGDLS and YYNGEE. This CDR3 contains 15 residues. V dropped 0 bases and J dropped 3 bases, with 12 bases sitting between them. CDR3 loop: CASSVDLTEEETQYF. CDR3 DNA sequence: TGTGCCAGCAGCGTAGACCTGACAGAAGAAGAGACCCAGTACTTC. Combining the CDR3 with reference TRBV9 and TRBJ2-5 gives the whole variable domain DSGVTQTPKHLITATGQRVTLRCSPRSGDLSVYWYQQSLDQGLQFLIQYYNGEERAKGNILERFSAQQFPDLHSELNLSSLELGDSALYFCASSVDLTEEETQYFGPGTRLLVL.